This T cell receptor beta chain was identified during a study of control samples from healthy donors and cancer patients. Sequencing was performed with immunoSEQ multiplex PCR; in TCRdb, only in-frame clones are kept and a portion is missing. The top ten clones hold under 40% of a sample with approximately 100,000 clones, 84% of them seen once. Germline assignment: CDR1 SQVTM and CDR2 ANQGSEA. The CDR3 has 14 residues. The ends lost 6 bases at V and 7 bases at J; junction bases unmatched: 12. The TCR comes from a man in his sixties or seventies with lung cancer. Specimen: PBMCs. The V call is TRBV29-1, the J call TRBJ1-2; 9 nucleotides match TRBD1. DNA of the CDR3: TGCAGCGTCGGCTCCGGGACAGGGATTACTGGCTACACCTTC. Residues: CSVGSGTGITGYTF.